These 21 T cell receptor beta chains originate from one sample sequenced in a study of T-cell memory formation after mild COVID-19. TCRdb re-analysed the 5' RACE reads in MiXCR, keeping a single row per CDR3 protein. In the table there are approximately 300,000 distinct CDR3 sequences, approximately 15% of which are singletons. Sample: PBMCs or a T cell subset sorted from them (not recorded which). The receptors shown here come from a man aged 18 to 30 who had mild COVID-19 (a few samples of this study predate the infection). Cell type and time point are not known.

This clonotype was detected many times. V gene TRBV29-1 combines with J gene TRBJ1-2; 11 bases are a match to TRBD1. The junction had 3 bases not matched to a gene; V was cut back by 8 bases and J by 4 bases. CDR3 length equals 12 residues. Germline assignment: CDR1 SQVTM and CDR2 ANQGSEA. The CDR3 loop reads CSSGTGGYGYTF. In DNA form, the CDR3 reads TGCAGCTCCGGGACAGGGGGCTATGGCTACACCTTC. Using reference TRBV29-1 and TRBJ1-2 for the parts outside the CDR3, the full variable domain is SAVISQKPSRDICQRGTSLTIQCQVDSQVTMMFWYRQQPGQSLTLIATANQGSEATYESGFVIDKFPISRPNLTFSTLTVSNMSPEDSSIYLCSSGTGGYGYTFGSGTRLTVV.

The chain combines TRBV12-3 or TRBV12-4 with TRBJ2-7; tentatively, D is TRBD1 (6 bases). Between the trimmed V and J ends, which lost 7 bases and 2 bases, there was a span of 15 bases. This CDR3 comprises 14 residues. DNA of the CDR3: TGTGCCAGCACTGGGACATTTACCCCCTACGAGCAGTACTTC. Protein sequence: CASTGTFTPYEQYF.

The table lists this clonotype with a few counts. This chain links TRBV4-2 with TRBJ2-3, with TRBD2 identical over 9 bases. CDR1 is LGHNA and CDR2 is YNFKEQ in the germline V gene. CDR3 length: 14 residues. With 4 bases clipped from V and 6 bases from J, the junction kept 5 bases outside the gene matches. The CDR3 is CASSPRGGVDTQYF. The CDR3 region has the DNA TGTGCCAGCAGCCCGCGGGGGGGCGTTGATACGCAGTATTTT.

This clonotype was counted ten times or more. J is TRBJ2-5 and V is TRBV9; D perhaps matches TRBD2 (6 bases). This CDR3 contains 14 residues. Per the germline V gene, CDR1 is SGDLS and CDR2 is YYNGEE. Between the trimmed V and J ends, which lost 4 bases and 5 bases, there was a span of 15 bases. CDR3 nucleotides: TGTGCCAGCAGCCCCGGACTAAACCCGGAGACCCAGTACTTC. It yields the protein CASSPGLNPETQYF.

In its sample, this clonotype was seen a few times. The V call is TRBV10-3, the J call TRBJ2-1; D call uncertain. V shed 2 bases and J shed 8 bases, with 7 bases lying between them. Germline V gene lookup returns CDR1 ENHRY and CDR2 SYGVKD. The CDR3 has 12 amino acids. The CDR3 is CAISETFDEQFF. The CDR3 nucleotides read TGTGCCATCAGTGAGACGTTTGATGAGCAGTTCTTC.

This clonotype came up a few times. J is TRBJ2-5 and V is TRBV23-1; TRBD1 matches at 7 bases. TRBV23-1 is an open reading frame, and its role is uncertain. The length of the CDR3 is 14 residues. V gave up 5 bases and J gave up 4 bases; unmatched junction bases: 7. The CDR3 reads CASSDAQGTETQYF. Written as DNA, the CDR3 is TGCGCCAGCAGTGACGCACAGGGGACAGAGACCCAGTACTTC.

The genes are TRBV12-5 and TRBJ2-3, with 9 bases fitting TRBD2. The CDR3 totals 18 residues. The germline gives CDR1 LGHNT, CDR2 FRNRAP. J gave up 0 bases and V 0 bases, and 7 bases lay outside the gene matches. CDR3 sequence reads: CASGLVDVAGASTDTQYF. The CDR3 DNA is TGTGCTAGTGGTTTGGTAGATGTAGCGGGGGCAAGCACAGATACGCAGTATTTT.

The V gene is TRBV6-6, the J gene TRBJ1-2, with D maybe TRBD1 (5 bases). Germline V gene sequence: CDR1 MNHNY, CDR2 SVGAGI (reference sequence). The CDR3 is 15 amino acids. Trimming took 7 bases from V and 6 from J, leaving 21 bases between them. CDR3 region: CASIPTLQGGDGYTF. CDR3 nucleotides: TGTGCCAGCATCCCAACCCTGCAGGGAGGGGATGGCTACACCTTC.

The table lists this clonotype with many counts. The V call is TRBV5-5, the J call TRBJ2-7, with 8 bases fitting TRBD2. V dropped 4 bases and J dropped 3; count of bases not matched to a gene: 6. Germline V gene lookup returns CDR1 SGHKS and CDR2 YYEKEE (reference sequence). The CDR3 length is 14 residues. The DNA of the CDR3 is TGTGCCAGCAGCCCGGGGGGGCGTATCTACGAGCAGTACGTC. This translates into CASSPGGRIYEQYV.

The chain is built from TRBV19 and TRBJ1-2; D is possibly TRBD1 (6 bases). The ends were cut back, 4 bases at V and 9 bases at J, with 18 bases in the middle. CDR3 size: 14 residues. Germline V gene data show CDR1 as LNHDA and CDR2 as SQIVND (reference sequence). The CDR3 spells CASSTRQDLVRYTF. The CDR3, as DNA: TGTGCCAGTAGTACCCGACAGGACCTAGTCCGCTACACCTTC.

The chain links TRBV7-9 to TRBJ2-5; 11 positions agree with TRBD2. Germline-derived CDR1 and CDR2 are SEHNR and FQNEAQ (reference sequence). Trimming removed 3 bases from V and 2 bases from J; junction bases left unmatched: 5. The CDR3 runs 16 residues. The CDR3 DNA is TGTGCCAGCAGCTTCCCTAGCGGGGGGTCGCAAGAGACCCAGTACTTC. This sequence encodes CASSFPSGGSQETQYF.

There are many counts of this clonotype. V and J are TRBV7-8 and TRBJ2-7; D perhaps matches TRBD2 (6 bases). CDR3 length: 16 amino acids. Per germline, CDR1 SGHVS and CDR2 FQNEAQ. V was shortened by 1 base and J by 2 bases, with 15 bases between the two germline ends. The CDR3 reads CASSLGYGGDAYEQYF. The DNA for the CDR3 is TGTGCCAGCAGCTTAGGGTATGGAGGGGATGCCTACGAGCAGTACTTC.

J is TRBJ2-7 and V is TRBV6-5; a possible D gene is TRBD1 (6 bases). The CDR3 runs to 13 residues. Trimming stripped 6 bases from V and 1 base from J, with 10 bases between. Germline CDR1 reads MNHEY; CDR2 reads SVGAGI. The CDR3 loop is CASRQGRSYEQYV. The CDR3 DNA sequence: TGTGCCAGCAGACAGGGACGATCCTACGAGCAGTACGTC.

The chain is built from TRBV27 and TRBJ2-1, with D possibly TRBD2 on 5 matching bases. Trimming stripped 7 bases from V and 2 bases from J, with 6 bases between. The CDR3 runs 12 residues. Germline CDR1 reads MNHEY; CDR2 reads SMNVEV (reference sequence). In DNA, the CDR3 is TGTGCCAGCAAAGCGGCCTACAATGAGCAGTTCTTC. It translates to CASKAAYNEQFF.

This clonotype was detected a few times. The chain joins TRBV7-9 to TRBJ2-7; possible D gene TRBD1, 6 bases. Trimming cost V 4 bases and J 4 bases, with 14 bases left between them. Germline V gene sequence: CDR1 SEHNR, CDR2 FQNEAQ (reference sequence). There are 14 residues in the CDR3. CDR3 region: CASSSTGMTYEQYV. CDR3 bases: TGTGCCAGCAGCTCAACAGGGATGACATACGAGCAGTACGTC.

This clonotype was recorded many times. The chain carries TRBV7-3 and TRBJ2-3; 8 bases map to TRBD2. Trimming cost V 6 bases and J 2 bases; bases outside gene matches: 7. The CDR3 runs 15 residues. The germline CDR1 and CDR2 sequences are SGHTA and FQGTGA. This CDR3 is CASSAGLGYTDTQYF. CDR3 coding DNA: TGTGCCAGCAGTGCGGGACTAGGATACACAGATACGCAGTATTTT.

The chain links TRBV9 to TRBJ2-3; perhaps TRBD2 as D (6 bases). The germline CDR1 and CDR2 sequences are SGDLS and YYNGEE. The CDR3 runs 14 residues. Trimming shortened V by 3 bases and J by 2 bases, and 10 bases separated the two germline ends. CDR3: CASSGRRATDTQYF. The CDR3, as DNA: TGTGCCAGCAGCGGCCGGAGGGCCACAGATACGCAGTATTTT. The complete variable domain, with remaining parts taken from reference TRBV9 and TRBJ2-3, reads DSGVTQTPKHLITATGQRVTLRCSPRSGDLSVYWYQQSLDQGLQFLIQYYNGEERAKGNILERFSAQQFPDLHSELNLSSLELGDSALYFCASSGRRATDTQYFGPGTRLTVL.

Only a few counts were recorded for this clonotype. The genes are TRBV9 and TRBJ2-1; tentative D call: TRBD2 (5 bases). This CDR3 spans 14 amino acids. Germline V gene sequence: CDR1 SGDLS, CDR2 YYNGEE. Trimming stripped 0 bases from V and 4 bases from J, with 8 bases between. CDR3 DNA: TGTGCCAGCAGCGTAGATGGACTTTACAATGAGCAGTTCTTC. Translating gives CASSVDGLYNEQFF.

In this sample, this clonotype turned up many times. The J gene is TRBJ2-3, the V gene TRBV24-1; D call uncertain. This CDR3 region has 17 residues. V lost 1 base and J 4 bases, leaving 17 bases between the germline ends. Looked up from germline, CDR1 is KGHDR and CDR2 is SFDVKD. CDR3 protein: CATSDFPEGPSADTQYF. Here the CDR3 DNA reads TGTGCCACCAGTGATTTTCCGGAAGGGCCAAGCGCAGATACGCAGTATTTT.

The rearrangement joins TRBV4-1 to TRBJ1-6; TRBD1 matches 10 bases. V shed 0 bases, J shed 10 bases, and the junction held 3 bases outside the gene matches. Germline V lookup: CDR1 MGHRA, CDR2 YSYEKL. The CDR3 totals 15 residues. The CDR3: CASSQDGTGASPLHF. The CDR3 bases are TGCGCCAGCAGCCAAGATGGGACAGGGGCCTCACCCCTCCACTTT.

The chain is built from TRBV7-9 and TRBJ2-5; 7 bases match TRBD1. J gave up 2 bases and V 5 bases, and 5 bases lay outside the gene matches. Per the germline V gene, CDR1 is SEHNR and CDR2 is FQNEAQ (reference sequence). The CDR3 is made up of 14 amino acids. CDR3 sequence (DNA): TGTGCCAGCAGCCCAGGGGGTCAACAAGAGACCCAGTACTTC. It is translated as CASSPGGQQETQYF. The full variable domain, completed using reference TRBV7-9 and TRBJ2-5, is DTGVSQNPRHKITKRGQNVTFRCDPISEHNRLYWYRQTLGQGPEFLTYFQNEAQLEKSRLLSDRFSAERPKGSFSTLEIQRTEQGDSAMYLCASSPGGQQETQYFGPGTRLLVL.